This TCR beta chain was sequenced for a study of blood T cell repertoires in COVID-19. Across the study: Nucleic acid was either cDNA or gDNA, and it came from T cells, B-cell-depleted T cells, or PBMCs.

Profiling relied on immunoSEQ multiplex PCR, and the TCRdb table lists in-frame clones only, not all of them. The sample lists roughly 300,000 clones; more than 85% were seen once. Donors in Cohort 3 who had recovered were those with two negative PCRs, healthcare professional clearance, or resolution of their symptoms. The receptor was isolated from a woman in her twenties or thirties who had recovered from COVID-19. The sequencing sample was made of PBMCs or T cells enriched from blood (not recorded which).

In DNA, the CDR3 is TGTGCCAGCAGCGTAGAATCGATCGACAGGAAAATCTCCTACGAGCAGTACTTC. Amino acid sequence: CASSVESIDRKISYEQYF. The V call is TRBV7-8, the J call TRBJ2-7, with a tentative D call TRBD1 (6 bases). CDR1 is SGHVS and CDR2 is FQNEAQ in the germline V gene. The CDR3 loop spans 18 amino acids. Trimming cost V 5 bases and J 0 bases, with 23 bases left between them.